This TCR beta chain came from a study of T cell responses to AZD1222 COVID-19 vaccine. Study-level points and caveats: The study found vaccine-associated CD4 TCRs spanning spike, dominant at 160-218 and 743-854. The study sampled repertoires only after the peak T cell response. White British ancestry dominated among donors, who included more females, and clonal diversity was possibly underestimated.

With respect to this clone: Its antigen is still unknown.

Sequenced by immunoSEQ multiplex PCR; TCRdb stores in-frame clones only, minus some. This sample has under 200,000 clones, with around nine tenths found just once. Researchers grouped second doses given at about 4 or about 12 weeks into one pool. Sequencing was performed on peripheral blood, taken 28 days after the second AZD1222 dose. The TCR was taken from an adult who received the AZD1222 COVID-19 vaccine.

This CDR3 reads CASSMGGKVGETQYF. Written as DNA, the CDR3 is TGTGCCAGTAGTATGGGGGGAAAGGTTGGGGAGACCCAGTACTTC. The chain employs TRBV19 and TRBJ2-5; TRBD2 might be the D (6 bases). Germline V CDR1 and CDR2: LNHDA, SQIVND (reference sequence). Trimming took off 3 bases at V and 5 bases at J, with 16 bases between the two ends. The CDR3 extends over 15 amino acids.